This passage covers 25 T cell receptor beta chains from one sample sequenced in a study of T cells in Graves' hyperthyroidism and ophthalmopathy. Using RNA transcripts as the source, TCR beta CDR3 regions were amplified. The TCR CDR3 first-round RT-PCR relied on the HTBI primer set. TCRdb reprocessed the multiplex PCR reads with MiXCR, giving one entry per CDR3 protein. The sample includes hundreds of thousands of distinct CDR3 sequences, 14% to 15% of them seen just once. The sequenced material came from blood. The receptors were gathered from a middle-aged woman with Graves' ophthalmopathy.

In regard to this clonotype: One base away lies a much larger clone, so this may be a sequencing read error. The chain has TRBV6-1 and TRBJ1-2; TRBD1 is a possible D gene (6 bases). The CDR3 spans 13 residues. Germline V gene lookup returns CDR1 MNHNS and CDR2 SASEGT. Between the trimmed V and J ends, which lost 6 bases and 4 bases, there was a span of 12 bases. In DNA form, the CDR3 reads TGTGCCAGCAGACCCGGACAGAGCTATGGCTACACCTTC. This sequence encodes CASRPGQSYGYTF.

This clonotype has a handful of counts. The chain uses TRBV27 and TRBJ2-7; 10 bases are shared with TRBD1. CDR3 length equals 15 residues. CDR1 MNHEY and CDR2 SMNVEV come from the germline V gene (reference sequence). J was trimmed by 4 bases and V by 2 bases; bases with no gene match: 5. The CDR3 bases are TGTGCCAGCAGTTTAGACGCGGGACAGGGGTACGAGCAGTACTTC. Protein sequence: CASSLDAGQGYEQYF.

The gene calls are TRBV12-3 or TRBV12-4 and TRBJ1-3; possible D gene TRBD1, 6 bases. The CDR3 covers 14 residues. Between the trimmed V and J ends, which lost 6 bases and 8 bases, there was a span of 17 bases. The CDR3 is CASSRTGNRHTIYF. DNA of the CDR3: TGTGCCAGCAGCCGAACAGGGAACCGACACACCATATATTTT.

This clonotype was counted many times. V and J are TRBV15 and TRBJ2-7, with D tentatively TRBD2 (7 bases). The CDR3 runs 18 residues. V gave up 4 bases and J gave up 2 bases, with 24 bases separating them. The germline V gene has CDR1 LNHNV and CDR2 YYDKDF (reference sequence). The CDR3 DNA reads TGTGCCACCAGCACAAGGGGGTCTAGCGGCCAGACCCCCTACGAGCAGTACTTC. It codes for CATSTRGSSGQTPYEQYF.

Many counts were recorded for this clonotype. The V and J genes are TRBV12-3 or TRBV12-4 and TRBJ1-5; 8 bases match TRBD1. This CDR3 has 15 amino acids. Trimming took 4 bases from V and 5 from J; bases not matched to a gene: 7. CDR3 loop: CASSSDRDRDQPQHF. Here the CDR3 DNA reads TGTGCCAGCAGTTCGGACAGGGATCGCGATCAGCCCCAGCATTTT.

Many counts were recorded for this clonotype. The V call is TRBV6-2 or TRBV6-3, the J call TRBJ2-7; 11 bases are a match to TRBD2. Looked up from germline, CDR1 is MNHEY and CDR2 is SVGEGT. The CDR3 is made up of 20 amino acids. V lost 4 bases, J lost 3 bases, and 20 bases stayed unmatched. CDR3 nucleotide sequence: TGTGCCAGCAGTTCAACTCCCGGGACTAGCGGCCACCAAAGGAACTACGAGCAGTACTTC. It yields the protein CASSSTPGTSGHQRNYEQYF.

V gene TRBV5-1 combines with J gene TRBJ2-1; a possible D gene is TRBD2 (5 bases). V was trimmed by 5 bases and J by 6 bases, leaving 9 bases between them. The CDR3 length is 12 residues. Germline CDR1 and CDR2: SGHRS and YFSETQ. CDR3 sequence (DNA): TGCGCCAGCAGATTTAGCGTCAATGAGCAGTTCTTC. Translated: CASRFSVNEQFF.

This clonotype was observed at least ten times. V is TRBV30 and J is TRBJ2-7; 7 bases fit TRBD1. V lost 5 bases and J lost 3; bases outside the gene matches: 7. The CDR3 contains 13 residues. Germline V CDR1 and CDR2: GTSNPN, SVGIG (reference sequence). This chain's CDR3 is CAWQTGHGYEQYF. The CDR3 coding sequence is TGTGCCTGGCAGACAGGGCATGGCTACGAGCAGTACTTC. The whole variable domain, filled in from reference TRBV30 and TRBJ2-7, reads SQTIHQWPATLVQPVGSPLSLECTVEGTSNPNLYWYRQAAGRGLQLLFYSVGIGQISSEVPQNLSASRPQDRQFILSSKKLLLSDSGFYLCAWQTGHGYEQYFGPGTRLTVT.

This clonotype came up many times. The rearrangement links TRBV6-2 or TRBV6-3 to TRBJ2-7; D possibly corresponds to TRBD2 (5 bases). V lost 7 bases to trimming and J lost 0 bases, with 19 bases between them. CDR1 and CDR2 (germline): MNHEY, SVGEGT. The CDR3 is 16 residues long. CDR3 bases: TGTGCCAGCACCGATATACTAACGGGGAGCTCCTACGAGCAGTACTTC. As protein: CASTDILTGSSYEQYF.

The V and J genes are TRBV7-8 and TRBJ1-6; 8 nucleotides match TRBD1. CDR1 and CDR2 (germline): SGHVS, FQNEAQ. This CDR3 has 18 residues. J was trimmed by 5 bases and V by 2 bases; bases with no gene match: 11. In DNA, the CDR3 is TGTGCCAGCAGCTTATGGGACAGGAGAGCCGCCAATAATTCACCCCTCCACTTT. This translates into CASSLWDRRAANNSPLHF.

V gene TRBV20-1 combines with J gene TRBJ1-5; TRBD1 is a possible D gene (5 bases). The CDR3 runs to 13 residues. Germline values: CDR1 DFQATT, CDR2 SNEGSKA (reference sequence). Trimming took 6 bases from V and 1 from J, leaving 10 bases between them. The CDR3 here is CSAHGGSNQPQHF. DNA of the CDR3: TGCAGTGCGCACGGGGGGAGCAATCAGCCCCAGCATTTT.

The gene calls are TRBV9 and TRBJ2-6; 13 bases map to TRBD2. Germline CDR1 is SGDLS and CDR2 is YYNGEE. CDR3 length: 16 amino acids. The J segment lost 3 bases and the V segment lost 3 bases, leaving 0 bases of the junction unmatched. CDR3 protein: CASSGTSGSGANVLTF. CDR3 sequence (DNA): TGTGCCAGCAGCGGGACTAGCGGGAGTGGGGCCAACGTCCTGACTTTC.

The gene calls are TRBV20-1 and TRBJ2-7; D possibly uses TRBD1 or TRBD2 (5 bases each). There are 12 residues in the CDR3. Germline loops: CDR1 DFQATT, CDR2 SNEGSKA (reference sequence). CDR3 coding DNA: TGCAGTGCTAGGGATCGGGAAGGGGCGGACTGGGTC. Protein product: CSARDREGADWV.

This chain joins TRBV5-6 and TRBJ2-7, with D unresolved. Trimming removed 0 bases at V and 5 bases at J, with 9 bases between. This CDR3 is built from 13 residues. Germline V CDR1 and CDR2: SGHDT, YYEEEE. As DNA, the CDR3 is TGTGCCAGCAGCTTGGATCAGCTCGACGAGCAGTACTTC. It translates to CASSLDQLDEQYF.

Ten or more counts support this clonotype. The chain combines TRBV27 with TRBJ2-7; possible D gene TRBD2, 6 bases. Trimming removed 4 bases at V and 4 bases at J, with 14 bases between. Germline V CDR1 and CDR2: MNHEY, SMNVEV (reference sequence). This CDR3 contains 14 residues. The CDR3 spells CASSWAAGPYEQYF. Here the CDR3 DNA reads TGTGCCAGCAGTTGGGCGGCGGGACCGTACGAGCAGTACTTC.

This clonotype was recorded many times. The chain uses TRBV6-2 or TRBV6-3 and TRBJ2-7; D is possibly TRBD1 (6 bases). V was pared by 0 bases and J by 2 bases, with 11 bases between. This CDR3 contains 15 residues. The V gene's germline CDR1 is MNHEY and CDR2 SVGEGT. CDR3 sequence reads: CASSYSGDTTYEQYF. CDR3 nucleotides: TGTGCCAGCAGTTACTCGGGGGACACCACCTACGAGCAGTACTTC.

This clonotype showed up many times. The rearrangement uses TRBV20-1 and TRBJ2-7; 8 nucleotides agree with TRBD2. Trimming removed 4 bases from V and 3 bases from J; junction bases left unmatched: 14. The germline V gene has CDR1 DFQATT and CDR2 SNEGSKA (reference sequence). This CDR3 is 16 amino acids long. CDR3 protein: CSATRLARTPLYEQYF. The CDR3 nucleotides are TGCAGTGCTACCAGACTAGCGAGGACCCCTCTCTACGAGCAGTACTTC.

This clonotype was observed a handful of times. The CDR3 sequence: CASSLAGSGGRGYGYTF. The CDR3 DNA sequence: TGTGCCAGCAGCTTGGCCGGGTCAGGGGGCAGGGGCTATGGCTACACCTTC. The V and J genes are TRBV5-6 and TRBJ1-2; 8 positions match TRBD1. V shed 0 bases and J 4 bases; nucleotides not matched to a gene: 11. The CDR3 extends over 17 amino acids. Germline CDR1 is SGHDT and CDR2 is YYEEEE. The complete variable domain, with remaining parts taken from reference TRBV5-6 and TRBJ1-2, reads DAGVTQSPTHLIKTRGQQVTLRCSPKSGHDTVSWYQQALGQGPQFIFQYYEEEERQRGNFPDRFSGHQFPNYSSELNVNALLLGDSALYLCASSLAGSGGRGYGYTFGSGTRLTVV.

V and J are TRBV7-9 and TRBJ2-5, with TRBD1 matching over 8 bases. The V segment lost 4 bases and the J segment 2 bases; nucleotides outside the gene matches: 9. The germline V gene has CDR1 SEHNR and CDR2 FQNEAQ (reference sequence). This CDR3 spans 16 amino acids. The CDR3 loop is CASSSLRTGSQETQYF. DNA of the CDR3: TGTGCCAGCAGCTCTCTGCGGACAGGGAGTCAAGAGACCCAGTACTTC.

This clonotype was seen only a few times. The chain is built from TRBV28 and TRBJ1-5, with a tentative D call TRBD1 (5 bases). Germline V gene sequence: CDR1 MDHEN, CDR2 SYDVKM. The CDR3 contains 14 residues. V was pared by 8 bases and J by 7 bases, with 18 bases between. The chain's CDR3 is CASSPGGAKQPQHF. The CDR3 coding sequence is TGTGCCAGCTCCCCCGGTGGGGCCAAACAGCCCCAGCATTTT.

This clonotype has a single count. The V and J genes are TRBV25-1 and TRBJ1-6, with D unresolved. Trimming took 3 bases from V and 0 from J, leaving 9 bases between them. Germline V gene sequence: CDR1 MGHDK, CDR2 SYGVNS. CDR3 length: 16 amino acids. In DNA form, the CDR3 reads TGTGCCAGCAGTGACCAGATGAGCTCCTATAATTCACCCCTCCACTTT. Protein: CASSDQMSSYNSPLHF.

This clonotype was observed at least ten times. This chain connects TRBV6-1 to TRBJ1-5; 10 bases map to TRBD1. Trimming removed 6 bases from V and 7 bases from J; junction bases left unmatched: 12. The CDR3 loop spans 16 amino acids. Germline assignment: CDR1 MNHNS and CDR2 SASEGT. CDR3 residues: CASSEPETGGGQPQHF. CDR3 coding DNA: TGTGCCAGCAGCGAGCCCGAGACAGGGGGCGGCCAGCCCCAGCATTTT.

This sequence joins TRBV5-1 and TRBJ2-7; 10 positions agree with TRBD1. The CDR3 sequence is 13 residues long. J lost 5 bases, V lost 7 bases, and 6 bases had no gene match. The germline gives CDR1 SGHRS, CDR2 YFSETQ. CDR3 amino acids: CASSGQGDNEQYF. CDR3 DNA sequence: TGCGCCAGCTCTGGACAGGGGGATAACGAGCAGTACTTC. The variable domain in full, completed from reference TRBV5-1 and TRBJ2-7, reads KAGVTQTPRYLIKTRGQQVTLSCSPISGHRSVSWYQQTPGQGLQFLFEYFSETQRNKGNFPGRFSGRQFSNSRSEMNVSTLELGDSALYLCASSGQGDNEQYFGPGTRLTVT.

This clonotype was found many times. The chain links TRBV4-3 to TRBJ2-7, with 9 bases matching TRBD1. CDR1 is LGHNA and CDR2 is YSLEER in the germline V gene. The CDR3 is 15 amino acids. V shed 1 base and J 3 bases; nucleotides not matched to a gene: 4. In DNA, the CDR3 is TGCGCCAGCAGCCAAGGGGACAGGGTCTTCTACGAGCAGTACTTC. It encodes CASSQGDRVFYEQYF.

The chain couples TRBV19 to TRBJ1-1; TRBD1 might be the D (6 bases). The CDR3 is 17 residues long. V lost 3 bases and J lost 2, with 19 bases in between. The germline V gene encodes CDR1 LNHDA and CDR2 SQIVND (reference sequence). CDR3 bases: TGTGCCAGTAGTATCGGACGGCCCGGGACACTTAACACTGAAGCTTTCTTT. Encoded protein: CASSIGRPGTLNTEAFF. Combining the CDR3 with reference TRBV19 and TRBJ1-1 gives the whole variable domain DGGITQSPKYLFRKEGQNVTLSCEQNLNHDAMYWYRQDPGQGLRLIYYSQIVNDFQKGDIAEGYSVSREKKESFPLTVTSAQKNPTAFYLCASSIGRPGTLNTEAFFGQGTRLTVV.